The TCR beta chain under discussion was sequenced for a study of CD8+CD57+ T cells in acquired aplastic anemia. This clonotype was seen many times. This CDR3 spans 14 amino acids. Germline V gene data show CDR1 as SGHVS and CDR2 as FQNEAQ. V gave up 10 bases and J gave up 5 bases, with 20 bases separating them. Profiling that covered TCR beta VDJ and CDR3 relied on genomic DNA as its template. Each CDR3 protein gets one entry after TCRdb re-called the reads with MiXCR. The sample yields 200,000 to 250,000 distinct CDR3 sequences, around 46% seen once. Patients chosen for sequencing had CD8+CD57+ cells that had expanded, as shown by flow cytometry. There was no therapy given to any patient before the blood sampling took place.

The chain links TRBV7-8 to TRBJ2-5; possibly TRBD2 for D (7 bases). The sequenced sample was sorted CD4+, CD8+, or CD8+CD57+ T cells (not recorded which) from PBMCs. This clonotype originated in a human donor with aplastic anemia. The CDR3 region is CANTAGGRFETQYF. Written as DNA, the CDR3 is TGTGCCAACACCGCCGGGGGGCGCTTCGAGACCCAGTACTTC.